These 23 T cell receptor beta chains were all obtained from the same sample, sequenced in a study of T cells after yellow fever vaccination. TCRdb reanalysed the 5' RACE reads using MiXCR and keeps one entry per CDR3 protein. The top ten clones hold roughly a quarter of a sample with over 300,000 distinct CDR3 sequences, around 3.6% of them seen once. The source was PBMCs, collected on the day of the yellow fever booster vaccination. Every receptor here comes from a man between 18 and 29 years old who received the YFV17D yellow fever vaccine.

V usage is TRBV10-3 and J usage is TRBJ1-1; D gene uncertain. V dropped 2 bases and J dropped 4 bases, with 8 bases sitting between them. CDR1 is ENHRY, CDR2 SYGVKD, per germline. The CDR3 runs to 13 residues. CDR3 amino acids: CAISERGPTEAFF. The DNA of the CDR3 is TGTGCCATCAGTGAGAGAGGACCCACTGAAGCTTTCTTT.

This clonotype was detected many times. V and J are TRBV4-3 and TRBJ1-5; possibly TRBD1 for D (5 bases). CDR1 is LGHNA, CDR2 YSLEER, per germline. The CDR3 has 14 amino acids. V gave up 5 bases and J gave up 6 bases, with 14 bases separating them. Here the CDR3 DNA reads TGCGCCAGCAGCTTCCTCCAGGGCGTTCAGCCCCAGCATTTT. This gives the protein CASSFLQGVQPQHF.

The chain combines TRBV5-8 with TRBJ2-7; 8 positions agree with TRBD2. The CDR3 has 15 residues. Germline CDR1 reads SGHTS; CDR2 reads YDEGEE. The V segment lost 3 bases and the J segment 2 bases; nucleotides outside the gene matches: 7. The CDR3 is CASSSLAGGTYEQYV. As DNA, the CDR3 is TGTGCCAGCAGCTCCCTGGCGGGGGGAACCTACGAGCAGTACGTC.

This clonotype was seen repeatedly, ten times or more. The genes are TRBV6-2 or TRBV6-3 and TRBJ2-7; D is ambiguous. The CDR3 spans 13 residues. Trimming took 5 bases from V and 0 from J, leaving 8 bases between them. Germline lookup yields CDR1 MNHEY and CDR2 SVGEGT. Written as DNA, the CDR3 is TGTGCCAGCAGTCGCAGGAACTCCTACGAGCAGTACGTC. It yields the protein CASSRRNSYEQYV.

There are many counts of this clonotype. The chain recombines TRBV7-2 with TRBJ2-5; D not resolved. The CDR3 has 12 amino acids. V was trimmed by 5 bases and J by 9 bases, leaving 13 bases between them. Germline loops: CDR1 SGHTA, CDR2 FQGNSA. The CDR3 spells CASSPAARAQYF. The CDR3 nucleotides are TGTGCCAGCAGCCCGGCAGCAAGGGCCCAGTACTTC.

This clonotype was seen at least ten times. CDR3 amino acids: CASSLGTSGGAGENEQFF. The CDR3 coding sequence is TGTGCCAGCAGCTTAGGAACTAGCGGGGGGGCCGGAGAAAATGAGCAGTTCTTC. This chain connects TRBV7-2 to TRBJ2-1; 13 bases align to TRBD2. CDR3 length equals 18 residues. V lost 1 base, J lost 7 bases, and 10 bases stayed unmatched. CDR1 is SGHTA and CDR2 is FQGNSA in the germline V gene.

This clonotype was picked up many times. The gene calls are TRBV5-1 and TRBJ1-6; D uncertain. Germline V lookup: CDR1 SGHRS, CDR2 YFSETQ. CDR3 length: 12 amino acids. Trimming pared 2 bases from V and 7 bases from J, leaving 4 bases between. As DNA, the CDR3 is TGCGCCAGCAGCTTAGGGAATTCACCCCTCCACTTT. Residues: CASSLGNSPLHF.

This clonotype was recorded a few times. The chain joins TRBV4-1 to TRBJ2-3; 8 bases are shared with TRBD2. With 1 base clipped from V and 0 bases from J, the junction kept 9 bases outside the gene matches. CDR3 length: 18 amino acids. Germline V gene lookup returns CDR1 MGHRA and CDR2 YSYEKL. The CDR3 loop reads CASSQALIRGGSTDTQYF. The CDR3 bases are TGCGCCAGCAGCCAAGCCCTAATTCGGGGGGGGAGCACAGATACGCAGTATTTT.

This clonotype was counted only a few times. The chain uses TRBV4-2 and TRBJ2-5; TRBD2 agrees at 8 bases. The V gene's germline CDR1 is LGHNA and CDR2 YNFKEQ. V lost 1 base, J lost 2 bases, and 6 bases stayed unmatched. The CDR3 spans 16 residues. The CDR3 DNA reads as TGTGCCAGCAGCCAAGTGACAGCGGGGGCACAAGAGACCCAGTACTTC. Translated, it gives CASSQVTAGAQETQYF.

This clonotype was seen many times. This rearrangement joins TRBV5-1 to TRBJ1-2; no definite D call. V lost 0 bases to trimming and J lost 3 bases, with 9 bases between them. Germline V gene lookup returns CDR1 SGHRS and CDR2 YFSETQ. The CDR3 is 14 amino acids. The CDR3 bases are TGCGCCAGCAGCTTGGCCGGCTTTGACTATGGCTACACCTTC. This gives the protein CASSLAGFDYGYTF.

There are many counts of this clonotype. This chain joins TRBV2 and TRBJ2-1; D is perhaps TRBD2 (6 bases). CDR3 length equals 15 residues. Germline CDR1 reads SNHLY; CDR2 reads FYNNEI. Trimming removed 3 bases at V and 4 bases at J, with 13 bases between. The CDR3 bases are TGTGCCAGCAGTGAGTTAACTAGCCCGTACAATGAGCAGTTCTTC. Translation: CASSELTSPYNEQFF. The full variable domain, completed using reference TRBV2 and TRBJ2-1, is EPEVTQTPSHQVTQMGQEVILRCVPISNHLYFYWYRQILGQKVEFLVSFYNNEISEKSEIFDDQFSVERPDGSNFTLKIRSTKLEDSAMYFCASSELTSPYNEQFFGPGTRLTVL.

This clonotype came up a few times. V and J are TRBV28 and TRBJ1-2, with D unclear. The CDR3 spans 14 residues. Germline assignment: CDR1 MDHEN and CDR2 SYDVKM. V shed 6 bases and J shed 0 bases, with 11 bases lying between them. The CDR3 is CASSSGSTNYGYTF. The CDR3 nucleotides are TGTGCCAGCAGCTCCGGCAGTACTAACTATGGCTACACCTTC.

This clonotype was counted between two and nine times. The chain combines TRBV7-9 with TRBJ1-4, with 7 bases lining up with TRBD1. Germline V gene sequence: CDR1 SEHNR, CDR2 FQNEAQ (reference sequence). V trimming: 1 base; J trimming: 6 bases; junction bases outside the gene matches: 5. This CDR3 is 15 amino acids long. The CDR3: CASSLGGQLHEKLFF. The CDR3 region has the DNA TGTGCCAGCAGCTTAGGGGGACAGCTCCATGAAAAACTGTTTTTT.

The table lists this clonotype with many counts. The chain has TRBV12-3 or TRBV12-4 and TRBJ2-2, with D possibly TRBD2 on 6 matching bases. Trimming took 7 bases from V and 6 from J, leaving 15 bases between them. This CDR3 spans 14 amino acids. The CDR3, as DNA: TGTGCCAGCACCCCGAGCAGGAGGGCCGGGGAGCTGTTTTTT. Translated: CASTPSRRAGELFF.

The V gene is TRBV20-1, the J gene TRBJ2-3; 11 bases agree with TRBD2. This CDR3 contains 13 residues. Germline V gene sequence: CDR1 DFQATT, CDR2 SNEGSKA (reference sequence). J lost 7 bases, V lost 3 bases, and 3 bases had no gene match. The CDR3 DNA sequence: TGCAGTGCTAGTAGCGGGGGGGTATATACGCAGTATTTT. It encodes CSASSGGVYTQYF.

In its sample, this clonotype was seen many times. The CDR3 is CASSRTGGSYNEQFF. The CDR3 bases are TGTGCCAGCAGCCGTACAGGGGGTTCCTACAATGAGCAGTTCTTC. V usage is TRBV9 and J usage is TRBJ2-1; TRBD1 aligns across 8 bases. The CDR3 is made up of 15 amino acids. Germline CDR1 and CDR2: SGDLS and YYNGEE. V lost 4 bases and J lost 1; bases outside the gene matches: 4.

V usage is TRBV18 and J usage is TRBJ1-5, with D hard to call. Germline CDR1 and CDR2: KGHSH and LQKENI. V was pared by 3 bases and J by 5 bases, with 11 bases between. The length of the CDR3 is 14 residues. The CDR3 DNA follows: TGTGCCAGCTCACCTCCTAACAGTGATCAGCCCCAGCATTTT. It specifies CASSPPNSDQPQHF.

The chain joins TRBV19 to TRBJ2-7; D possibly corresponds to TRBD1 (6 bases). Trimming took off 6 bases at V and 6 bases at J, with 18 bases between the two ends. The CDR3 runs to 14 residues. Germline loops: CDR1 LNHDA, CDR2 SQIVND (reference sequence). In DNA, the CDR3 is TGTGCCAGTAGCAGGGGTAGTTTAAGCCGCGAGCAGTACTTC. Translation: CASSRGSLSREQYF.

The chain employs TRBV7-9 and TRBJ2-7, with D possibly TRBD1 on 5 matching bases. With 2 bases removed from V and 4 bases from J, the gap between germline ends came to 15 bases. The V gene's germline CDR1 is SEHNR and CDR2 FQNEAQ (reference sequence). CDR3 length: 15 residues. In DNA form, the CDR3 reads TGTGCCAGCAGCTTATTCGGTCAGGGTCCTTACGAGCAGTACTTC. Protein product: CASSLFGQGPYEQYF.

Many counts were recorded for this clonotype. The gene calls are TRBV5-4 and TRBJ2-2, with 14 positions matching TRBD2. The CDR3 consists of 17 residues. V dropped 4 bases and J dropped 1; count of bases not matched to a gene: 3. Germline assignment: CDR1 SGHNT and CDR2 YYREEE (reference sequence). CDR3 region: CASSPGLAGGNTGELFF. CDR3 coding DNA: TGTGCCAGCAGCCCCGGACTAGCGGGGGGGAACACCGGGGAGCTGTTTTTT.

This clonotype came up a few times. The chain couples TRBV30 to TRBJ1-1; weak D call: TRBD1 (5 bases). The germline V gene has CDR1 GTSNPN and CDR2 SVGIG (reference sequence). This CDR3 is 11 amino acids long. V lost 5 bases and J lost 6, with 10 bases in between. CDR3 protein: CAWGGGAEAFF. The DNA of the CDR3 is TGTGCCTGGGGTGGGGGGGCTGAAGCTTTCTTT.

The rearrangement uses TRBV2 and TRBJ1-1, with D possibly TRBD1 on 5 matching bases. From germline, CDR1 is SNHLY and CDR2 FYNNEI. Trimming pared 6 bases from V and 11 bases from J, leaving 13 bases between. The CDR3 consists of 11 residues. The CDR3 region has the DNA TGTGCCAGCAGGCCGGGACTGGTTGCTTTCTTT. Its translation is CASRPGLVAFF.

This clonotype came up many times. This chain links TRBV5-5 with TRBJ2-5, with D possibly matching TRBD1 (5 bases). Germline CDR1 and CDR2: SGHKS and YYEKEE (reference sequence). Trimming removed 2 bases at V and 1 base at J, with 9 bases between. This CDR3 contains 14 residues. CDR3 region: CASSFRQPQETQYF. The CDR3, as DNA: TGTGCCAGCAGCTTCAGACAGCCCCAAGAGACCCAGTACTTC.